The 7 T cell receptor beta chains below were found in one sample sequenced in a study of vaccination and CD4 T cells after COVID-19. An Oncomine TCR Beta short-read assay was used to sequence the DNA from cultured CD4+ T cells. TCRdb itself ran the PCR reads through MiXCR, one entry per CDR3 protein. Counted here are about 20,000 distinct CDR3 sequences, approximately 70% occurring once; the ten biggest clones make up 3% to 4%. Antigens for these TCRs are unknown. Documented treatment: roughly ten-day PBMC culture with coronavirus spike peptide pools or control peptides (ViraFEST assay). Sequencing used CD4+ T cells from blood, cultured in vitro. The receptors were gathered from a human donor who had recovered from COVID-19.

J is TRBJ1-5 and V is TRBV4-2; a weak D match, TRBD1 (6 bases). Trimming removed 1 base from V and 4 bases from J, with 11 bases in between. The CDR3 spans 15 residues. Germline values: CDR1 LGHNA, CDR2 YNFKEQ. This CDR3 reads CASSQVRGPNQPQHF. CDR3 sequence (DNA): TGTGCCAGCAGCCAAGTCAGGGGCCCAAATCAGCCCCAGCATTTT.

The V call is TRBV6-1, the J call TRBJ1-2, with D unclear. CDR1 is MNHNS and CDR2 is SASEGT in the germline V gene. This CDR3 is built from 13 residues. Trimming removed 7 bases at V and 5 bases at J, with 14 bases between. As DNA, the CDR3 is TGTGCCAGCACCTTGGAGACCATATATGGCTACACCTTC. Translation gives CASTLETIYGYTF.

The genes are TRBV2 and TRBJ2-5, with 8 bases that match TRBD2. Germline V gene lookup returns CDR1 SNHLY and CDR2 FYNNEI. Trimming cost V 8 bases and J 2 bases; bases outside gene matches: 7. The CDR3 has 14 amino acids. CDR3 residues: CASGRLAPQETQYF. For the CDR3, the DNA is TGTGCCAGCGGAAGACTAGCGCCACAAGAGACCCAGTACTTC.

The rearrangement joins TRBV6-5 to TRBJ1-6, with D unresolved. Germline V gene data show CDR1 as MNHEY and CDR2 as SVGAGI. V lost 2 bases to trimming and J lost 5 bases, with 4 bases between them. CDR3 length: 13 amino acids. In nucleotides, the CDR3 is TGTGCCAGCAGTTACGAAGATAATTCACCCCTCCACTTT. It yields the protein CASSYEDNSPLHF.

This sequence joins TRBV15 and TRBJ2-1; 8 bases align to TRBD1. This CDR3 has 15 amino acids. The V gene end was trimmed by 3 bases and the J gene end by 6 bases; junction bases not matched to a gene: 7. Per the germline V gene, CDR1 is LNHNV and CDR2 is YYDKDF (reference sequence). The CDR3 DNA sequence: TGTGCCACCAGCAGGGCGGACAGGGCCCTCAATGAGCAGTTCTTC. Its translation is CATSRADRALNEQFF.

CDR3 amino acids: CASSHYREDYGYTF. The CDR3 bases are TGTGCCAGCAGCCATTACAGGGAGGACTATGGCTACACCTTC. The rearrangement links TRBV11-3 to TRBJ1-2; a weak D match, TRBD1 (6 bases). V gave up 5 bases and J gave up 3 bases, with 13 bases separating them. The CDR3 length is 14 residues. Germline V gene lookup returns CDR1 SGHNT and CDR2 YENEEA. Combining the CDR3 with reference TRBV11-3 and TRBJ1-2 gives the whole variable domain EAGVVQSPRYKIIEKKQPVAFWCNPISGHNTLYWYLQNLGQGPELLIRYENEEAVDDSQLPKDRFSAERLKGVDSTLKIQPAELGDSAVYLCASSHYREDYGYTFGSGTRLTVV.

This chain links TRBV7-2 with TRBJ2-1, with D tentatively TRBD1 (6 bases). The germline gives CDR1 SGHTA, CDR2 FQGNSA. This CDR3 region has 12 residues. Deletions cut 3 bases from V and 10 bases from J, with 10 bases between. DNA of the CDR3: TGTGCCAGCAGCTTTAGGACAGCAGAGCAGTTCTTC. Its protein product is CASSFRTAEQFF.